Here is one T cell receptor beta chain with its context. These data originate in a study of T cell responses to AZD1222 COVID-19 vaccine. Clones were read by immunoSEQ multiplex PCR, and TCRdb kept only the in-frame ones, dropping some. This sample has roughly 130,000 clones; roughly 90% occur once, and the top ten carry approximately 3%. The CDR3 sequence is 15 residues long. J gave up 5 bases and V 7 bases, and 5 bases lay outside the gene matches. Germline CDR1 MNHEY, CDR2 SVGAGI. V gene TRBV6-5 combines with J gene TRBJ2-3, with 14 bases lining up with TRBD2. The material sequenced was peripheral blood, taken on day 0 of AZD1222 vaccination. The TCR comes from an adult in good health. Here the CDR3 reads CASTPGLAGEDTQYF. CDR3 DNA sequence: TGTGCCAGCACCCCGGGACTAGCGGGAGAAGATACGCAGTATTTT.